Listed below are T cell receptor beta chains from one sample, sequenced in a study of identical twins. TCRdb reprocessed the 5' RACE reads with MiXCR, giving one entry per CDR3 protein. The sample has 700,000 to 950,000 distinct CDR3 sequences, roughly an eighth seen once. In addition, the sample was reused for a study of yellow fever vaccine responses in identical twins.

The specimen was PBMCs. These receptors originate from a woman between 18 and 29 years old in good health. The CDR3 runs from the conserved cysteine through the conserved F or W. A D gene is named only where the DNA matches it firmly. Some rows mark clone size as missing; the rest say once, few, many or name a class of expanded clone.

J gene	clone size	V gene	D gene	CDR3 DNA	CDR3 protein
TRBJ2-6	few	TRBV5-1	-	TGCGCCAGCAGCGAGAGCAGGGATAGATCTGGGGCCAACGTCCTGACTTTC	CASSESRDRSGANVLTF
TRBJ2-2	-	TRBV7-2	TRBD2	TGTGCCAGCAGCCCCGGTGGGGGGGTAGGAGCCGGGGAGCTGTTTTTT	CASSPGGGVGAGELFF
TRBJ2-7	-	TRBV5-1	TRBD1	TGCGCCAGCAGCTTGCTGGGACAGGGGTCGGGCGAGCAGTACTTC	CASSLLGQGSGEQYF
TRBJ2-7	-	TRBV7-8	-	TGTGCCAGCAGCTTTTCAGGGACCAGCTACGAGCAGTACTTC	CASSFSGTSYEQYF
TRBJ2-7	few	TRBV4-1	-	TGCGCCAGCAGTACGGAGGGACACGGAATCGGGCAGTACTTC	CASSTEGHGIGQYF
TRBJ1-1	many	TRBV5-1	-	TGCGCCAGCAGCTTCGGAGGCAGGACTGAAGCTTTCTTT	CASSFGGRTEAFF
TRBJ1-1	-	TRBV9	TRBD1	TGTGCCAGCAGCTCCACGACAGGGGGCTTCACTGAAGCTTTCTTT	CASSSTTGGFTEAFF
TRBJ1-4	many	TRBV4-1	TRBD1	TGCGCCAGCAGCCTATTACAGGGGGAAAAACTGTTTTTT	CASSLLQGEKLFF
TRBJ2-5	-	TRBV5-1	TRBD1	TGCGCCAGCAGCACCCCGACAGGGGGCGGCGAGACCCAGTACTTC	CASSTPTGGGETQYF
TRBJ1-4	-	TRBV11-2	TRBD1	TGTGCCAGCAGCTGGACAGGGGGAGAGGAAAAACTGTTTTTT	CASSWTGGEEKLFF
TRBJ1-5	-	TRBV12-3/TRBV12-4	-	TGTGCCAGCAGTTTTGGAGATCGCCAGCCCCAGCATTTT	CASSFGDRQPQHF
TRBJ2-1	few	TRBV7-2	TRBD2	TGTGCCAGCAGCTGGCTAGCGGGAGCTGGCAATGAGCAGTTCTTC	CASSWLAGAGNEQFF